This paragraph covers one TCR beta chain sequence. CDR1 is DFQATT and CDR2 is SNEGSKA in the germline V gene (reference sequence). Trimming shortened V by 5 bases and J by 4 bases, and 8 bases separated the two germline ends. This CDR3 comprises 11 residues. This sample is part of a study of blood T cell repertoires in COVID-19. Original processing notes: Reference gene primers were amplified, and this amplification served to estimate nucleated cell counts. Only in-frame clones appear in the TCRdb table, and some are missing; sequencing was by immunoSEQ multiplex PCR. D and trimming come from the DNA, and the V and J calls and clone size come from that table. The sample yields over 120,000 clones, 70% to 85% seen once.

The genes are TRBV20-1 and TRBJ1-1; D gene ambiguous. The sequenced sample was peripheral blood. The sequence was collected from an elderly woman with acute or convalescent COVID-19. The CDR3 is CSAPISTEAFF. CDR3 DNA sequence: TGCAGTGCTCCCATTAGCACTGAAGCTTTCTTT.